What follows are 22 T cell receptor beta chains derived from one specimen sequenced in a study of OX40 agonist ivuxolimab in advanced cancers. Libraries were constructed by the immunoSEQ multiplex PCR assay. Held by TCRdb, this immuneACCESS table contains in-frame sequences only and omits some clones. Under half of the omission traces to an unresolved V gene where checked; the cause of the rest is unknown. Present in this sample are about 83,000 clones, 65% to 85% of which were seen just once. The top ten constitute about 7% of the sample. The sample in question was CD4+ or CD8+ T cells sorted from blood, obtained in a trial of the OX40 agonist ivuxolimab. These receptors all come from an adult with an advanced solid tumor such as melanoma, head and neck, liver or kidney cancer.

This chain uses TRBV6-6 with TRBJ2-7; TRBD2 matches 10 bases. V trimming: 2 bases; J trimming: 4 bases; junction bases outside the gene matches: 2. CDR3 size: 14 residues. From germline, CDR1 is MNHNY and CDR2 SVGAGI (reference sequence). This chain's CDR3 is CASSYASGSYEQYF. CDR3 coding DNA: TGTGCCAGCAGTTACGCTAGCGGGAGTTACGAGCAGTACTTC.

The chain links TRBV27 to TRBJ2-3; TRBD2 agrees at 10 bases. Germline values: CDR1 MNHEY, CDR2 SMNVEV (reference sequence). This CDR3 spans 15 amino acids. The trim removed 8 bases at V and 3 bases at J, leaving 8 bases unmatched. This CDR3 is CASWRAGGMTDTQYF. CDR3 coding DNA: TGTGCCAGCTGGAGAGCGGGAGGGATGACAGATACGCAGTATTTT.

The chain links TRBV7-2 to TRBJ2-1; D is possibly TRBD1 (6 bases). The CDR3 is 19 residues long. Germline CDR1 reads SGHTA; CDR2 reads FQGNSA. Trimming took 3 bases from V and 6 from J, leaving 27 bases between them. Written as DNA, the CDR3 is TGTGCCAGCAGCTTCAGCGTGGTCAGGGGCGCAGGGGAACTCAATGAGCAGTTCTTC. This gives the protein CASSFSVVRGAGELNEQFF.

The genes are TRBV7-9 and TRBJ2-1; 14 nucleotides line up with TRBD2. Germline CDR1 is SEHNR and CDR2 is FQNEAQ (reference sequence). The CDR3 runs to 17 residues. With V trimmed by 5 bases and J by 2 bases, 5 bases remained unmatched. CDR3: CASSPGLAGGPYNEQFF. The CDR3 nucleotides are TGTGCCAGCAGCCCTGGACTAGCGGGGGGCCCCTACAATGAGCAGTTCTTC.

The V gene is TRBV19, the J gene TRBJ1-5; 7 bases fit TRBD1. The germline V gene has CDR1 LNHDA and CDR2 SQIVND (reference sequence). The V segment lost 10 bases and the J segment 4 bases; nucleotides outside the gene matches: 7. This CDR3 has 13 residues. CDR3 sequence (DNA): TGTGCCACCCGACAGGGTCGTAATCAGCCCCAGCATTTT. This translates into CATRQGRNQPQHF.

The chain recombines TRBV6-5 with TRBJ1-2; a possible D gene is TRBD1 (5 bases). CDR1 is MNHEY, CDR2 SVGAGI, per germline. The CDR3 is 13 amino acids. The V and J ends lost 5 bases and 6 bases respectively, with 13 bases between them. In nucleotides, the CDR3 is TGTGCCAGCAGTGACCGACCGGGGGATGGCTACACCTTC. Translated: CASSDRPGDGYTF.

As to this clone: An end of the junction does not agree with germline; a read error may underlie this. The chain combines TRBV7-7 with TRBJ2-7, with D possibly matching TRBD1 (6 bases). The V gene's germline CDR1 is SSHAT and CDR2 FNYEAQ (reference sequence). CDR3 length: 17 amino acids. The chain's CDR3 is CASSLVAGVFLPYEQYF. The CDR3 DNA follows: TGTGCTAGCAGCTTAGTGGCAGGGGTATTTCTCCCCTACGAGCAGTACTTC. Drawing the rest from reference TRBV7-7 and TRBJ2-7, the complete variable domain is GAGVSQSPRYKVTKRGQDVTLRCDPISSHATLYWYQQALGQGPEFLTYFNYEAQPDKSGLPSDRFSAERPEGSISTLTIQRTEQRDSAMYRCASSLVAGVFLPYEQYFGPGTRLTVT.

The chain employs TRBV7-9 and TRBJ1-3; perhaps TRBD1 as D (6 bases). The CDR3 runs 14 residues. V dropped 3 bases and J dropped 1 base, with 7 bases sitting between them. Germline V gene data show CDR1 as SEHNR and CDR2 as FQNEAQ (reference sequence). As DNA, the CDR3 is TGTGCCAGCAGCTTCCAGGGGTCTGGAAACACCATATATTTT. Protein sequence: CASSFQGSGNTIYF.

This clone appeared a few times. The chain carries TRBV5-1 and TRBJ2-1; either TRBD1 or TRBD2 may supply D (6 bases each). Germline-derived CDR1 and CDR2 are SGHRS and YFSETQ. Trimming shortened V by 0 bases and J by 9 bases, and 7 bases separated the two germline ends. The CDR3 spans 12 residues. The CDR3 loop is CASSLEGGEQFF. The CDR3 coding sequence is TGCGCCAGCAGCTTGGAGGGGGGTGAGCAGTTCTTC.

The gene calls are TRBV30 and TRBJ2-4; perhaps TRBD2 as D (6 bases). Germline V gene data show CDR1 as GTSNPN and CDR2 as SVGIG (reference sequence). The V end was cut by 1 base, the J end by 6 bases, with 16 bases between. CDR3 length: 15 amino acids. This CDR3 is CAWSGGWRGGNIQYF. The CDR3, as DNA: TGTGCCTGGAGTGGGGGATGGCGGGGAGGAAACATTCAGTACTTC.

V and J are TRBV7-4 and TRBJ2-1; the D is unclear. Trimming took 5 bases from V and 0 from J, leaving 11 bases between them. There are 15 residues in the CDR3. CDR1 SGHVT and CDR2 SQSDAQ come from the germline V gene. The CDR3 region is CASSPDLSSYNEQFF. The CDR3 nucleotides are TGTGCCAGCAGCCCAGACTTGAGCTCCTACAATGAGCAGTTCTTC. The full variable domain, in which reference TRBV7-4 and TRBJ2-1 provide the parts outside the CDR3, is GAGVSQSPRYKVAKRGRDVALRCDSISGHVTLYWYRQTLGQGSEVLTYSQSDAQRDKSGRPSGRFSAERPERSVSTLKIQRTEQGDSAVYLCASSPDLSSYNEQFFGPGTRLTVL.

The chain is built from TRBV27 and TRBJ2-7; 10 nucleotides agree with TRBD1. The CDR3 spans 15 residues. V lost 5 bases to trimming and J lost 7 bases; unmatched junction nucleotides: 11. In germline, CDR1 is MNHEY, CDR2 SMNVEV (reference sequence). CDR3 nucleotides: TGTGCCAGCAGTAACCCGGGACAGGGGTCAAAGGAGCAGTACTTC. Translated: CASSNPGQGSKEQYF.

A single count supports this clone. This chain joins TRBV30 and TRBJ2-7, with 7 bases fitting TRBD2. Trimming removed 3 bases from V and 0 bases from J; junction bases left unmatched: 5. Germline loops: CDR1 GTSNPN, CDR2 SVGIG (reference sequence). The CDR3 sequence is 14 residues long. The CDR3, as DNA: TGTGCCTGGAGACGAAGCGGGACCTCCTACGAGCAGTACTTC. Translating it yields CAWRRSGTSYEQYF.

CDR3 protein: CASSSGTLSQETQYF. The DNA of the CDR3 is TGTGCCAGCAGCAGTGGGACACTCAGCCAAGAGACCCAGTACTTC. The chain is built from TRBV9 and TRBJ2-5; D may be TRBD1 (6 bases). This CDR3 contains 15 residues. Germline V gives CDR1 SGDLS, CDR2 YYNGEE. V was clipped by 4 bases and J by 1 base, with 14 bases between them.

CDR3 nucleotides: TGTGCCAGCAGCGCGGGACTAGCGGGGGGCATCACAGATACGCAGTATTTT. This codes for CASSAGLAGGITDTQYF. The rearrangement uses TRBV9 and TRBJ2-3, with 15 bases lining up with TRBD2. This CDR3 contains 17 residues. V lost 3 bases and J lost 2; bases outside the gene matches: 4. In germline, CDR1 is SGDLS, CDR2 YYNGEE. Supplemented by reference TRBV9 and TRBJ2-3, the full variable domain reads DSGVTQTPKHLITATGQRVTLRCSPRSGDLSVYWYQQSLDQGLQFLIQYYNGEERAKGNILERFSAQQFPDLHSELNLSSLELGDSALYFCASSAGLAGGITDTQYFGPGTRLTVL.

CDR3 sequence (DNA): TGTGCCAGCAGCTTGGAGAGGGCCCTGAACACTGAAGCTTTCTTT. This encodes CASSLERALNTEAFF. The rearrangement joins TRBV5-4 to TRBJ1-1; D is ambiguous. Germline CDR1 and CDR2: SGHNT and YYREEE (reference sequence). The CDR3 totals 15 residues. The V end lost 0 bases, the J end lost 0 bases, and 9 bases lay between the germline ends.

CDR3 in amino acids: CATSSLIAGSRTDTQYF. CDR3 sequence (DNA): TGTGCCACCAGTTCCCTAATAGCGGGAAGCCGCACAGATACGCAGTATTTT. The rearrangement uses TRBV15 and TRBJ2-3; 8 positions match TRBD2. CDR3 length: 17 amino acids. V lost 6 bases and J lost 1; bases outside the gene matches: 12. The germline V gene has CDR1 LNHNV and CDR2 YYDKDF (reference sequence).

This chain links TRBV11-3 with TRBJ1-1; TRBD1 might be the D (5 bases). The CDR3 is 14 amino acids. V shed 4 bases and J shed 4 bases, with 13 bases lying between them. Looked up from germline, CDR1 is SGHNT and CDR2 is YENEEA. DNA for the CDR3: TGTGCCAGCAGCTATAGGGGTGATGTCACTGAAGCTTTCTTT. Amino acids: CASSYRGDVTEAFF. Drawing the rest from reference TRBV11-3 and TRBJ1-1, the complete variable domain is EAGVVQSPRYKIIEKKQPVAFWCNPISGHNTLYWYLQNLGQGPELLIRYENEEAVDDSQLPKDRFSAERLKGVDSTLKIQPAELGDSAVYLCASSYRGDVTEAFFGQGTRLTVV.

The rearrangement uses TRBV6-5 and TRBJ2-7; 11 bases are shared with TRBD2. V was pared by 8 bases and J by 7 bases, with 13 bases of the junction left unmatched. The CDR3 runs 15 residues. The germline V gene encodes CDR1 MNHEY and CDR2 SVGAGI. In DNA, the CDR3 is TGTGCCAGCGGATCGTTAGGACTAGCGGGTCCTGAGCAGTACTTC. This translates into CASGSLGLAGPEQYF.

The gene calls are TRBV7-3 and TRBJ2-1; D is unclear. Germline V gene sequence: CDR1 SGHTA, CDR2 FQGTGA. CDR3 length equals 15 residues. With 5 bases removed from V and 2 bases from J, the gap between germline ends came to 13 bases. As DNA, the CDR3 is TGTGCCAGCAGCGTAGGCGGCAGCCCCTACAATGAGCAGTTCTTC. Translating gives CASSVGGSPYNEQFF.

CDR3 in DNA: TGTGCCAGCAGCTTAGGGGTGAGGGGTGAGCAGTACTTC. As protein: CASSLGVRGEQYF. The rearrangement links TRBV11-3 to TRBJ2-7; the D gene could be TRBD1 or TRBD2 (5 bases each). Germline V CDR1 and CDR2: SGHNT, YENEEA. The CDR3 is made up of 13 amino acids. V lost 1 base and J lost 7, with 11 bases in between.

This clone was recorded once. V gene TRBV10-1 combines with J gene TRBJ2-1; a possible D gene is TRBD2 (5 bases). V lost 4 bases and J 5 bases, leaving 15 bases between the germline ends. The CDR3 is made up of 15 amino acids. Germline V gene sequence: CDR1 WNHNN, CDR2 SYGVQD (reference sequence). CDR3 nucleotide sequence: TGCGCCAGCAGTGCGTTTACCGGGATCCACAATGAGCAGTTCTTC. It yields the protein CASSAFTGIHNEQFF.